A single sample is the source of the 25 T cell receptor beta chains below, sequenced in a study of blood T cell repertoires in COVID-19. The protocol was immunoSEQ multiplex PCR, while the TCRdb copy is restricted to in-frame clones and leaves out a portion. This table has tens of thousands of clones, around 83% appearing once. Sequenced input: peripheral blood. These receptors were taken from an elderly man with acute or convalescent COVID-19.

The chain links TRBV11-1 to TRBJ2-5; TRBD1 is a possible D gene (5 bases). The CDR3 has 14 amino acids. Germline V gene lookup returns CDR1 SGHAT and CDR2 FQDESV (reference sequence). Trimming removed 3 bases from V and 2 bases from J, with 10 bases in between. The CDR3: CASSFPAGQETQYF. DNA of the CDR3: TGTGCCAGCAGCTTTCCGGCAGGGCAAGAGACCCAGTACTTC.

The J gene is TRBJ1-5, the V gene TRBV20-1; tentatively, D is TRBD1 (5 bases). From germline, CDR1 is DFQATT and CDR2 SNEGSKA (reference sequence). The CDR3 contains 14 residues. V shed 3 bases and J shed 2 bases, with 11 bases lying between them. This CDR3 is CSASRGYGNQPQHF. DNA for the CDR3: TGCAGTGCTAGTAGGGGATATGGCAATCAGCCCCAGCATTTT.

The DNA of the CDR3 is TGTGCCAGTAGTATGCTATTACAAGAGACCCAGTACTTC. It codes for CASSMLLQETQYF. J is TRBJ2-5 and V is TRBV19; D ambiguous. V was pared by 3 bases and J by 2 bases, with 7 bases between. CDR3 length equals 13 residues. Looked up from germline, CDR1 is LNHDA and CDR2 is SQIVND (reference sequence).

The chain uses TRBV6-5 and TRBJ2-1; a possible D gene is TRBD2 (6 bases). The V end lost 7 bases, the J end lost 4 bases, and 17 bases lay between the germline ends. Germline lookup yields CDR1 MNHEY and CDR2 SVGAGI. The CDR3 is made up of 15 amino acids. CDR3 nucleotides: TGTGCCAGCACTCGGGACTCGGGACCGTACAATGAGCAGTTCTTC. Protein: CASTRDSGPYNEQFF.

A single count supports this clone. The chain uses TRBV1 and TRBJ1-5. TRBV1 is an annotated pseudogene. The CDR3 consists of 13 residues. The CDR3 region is CTSSQAINQPQHF. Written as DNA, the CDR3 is TGCACCAGCAGCCAAGCTATCAATCAGCCCCAGCATTTT.

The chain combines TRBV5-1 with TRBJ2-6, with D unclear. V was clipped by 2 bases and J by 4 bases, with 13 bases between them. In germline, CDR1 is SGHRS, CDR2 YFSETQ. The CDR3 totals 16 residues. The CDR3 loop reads CASSFESGTGANVLTF. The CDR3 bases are TGCGCCAGCAGCTTTGAGTCGGGTACGGGGGCCAACGTCCTGACTTTC.

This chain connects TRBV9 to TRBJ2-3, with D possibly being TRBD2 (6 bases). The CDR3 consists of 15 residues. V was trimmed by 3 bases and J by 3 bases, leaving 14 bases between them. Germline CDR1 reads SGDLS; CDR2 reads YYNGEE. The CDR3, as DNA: TGTGCCAGCAGCGCTACCGGGAGCGAGACAGATACGCAGTATTTT. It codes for CASSATGSETDTQYF.

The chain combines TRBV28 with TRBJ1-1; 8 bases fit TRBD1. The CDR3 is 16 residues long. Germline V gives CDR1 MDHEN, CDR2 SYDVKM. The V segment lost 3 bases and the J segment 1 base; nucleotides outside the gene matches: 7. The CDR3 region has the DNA TGTGCCAGCAGTTTTCAGGCAGGGGGCAGGAACACTGAAGCTTTCTTT. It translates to CASSFQAGGRNTEAFF.

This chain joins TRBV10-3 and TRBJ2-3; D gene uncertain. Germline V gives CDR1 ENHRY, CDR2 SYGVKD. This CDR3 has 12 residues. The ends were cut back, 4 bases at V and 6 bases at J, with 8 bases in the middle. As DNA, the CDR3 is TGTGCCATCAGTGCCTTCTTGGATACGCAGTATTTT. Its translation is CAISAFLDTQYF.

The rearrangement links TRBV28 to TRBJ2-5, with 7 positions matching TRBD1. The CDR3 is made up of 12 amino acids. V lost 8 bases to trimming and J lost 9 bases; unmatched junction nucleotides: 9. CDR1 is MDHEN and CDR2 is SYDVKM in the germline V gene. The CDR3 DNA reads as TGTGCCAGCGAGTCCAGGGGGATATCCCAGTACTTC. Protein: CASESRGISQYF.

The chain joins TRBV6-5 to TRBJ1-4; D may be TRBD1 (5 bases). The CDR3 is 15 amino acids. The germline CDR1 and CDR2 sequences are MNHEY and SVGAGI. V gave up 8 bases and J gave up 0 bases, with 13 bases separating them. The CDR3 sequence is CASCRRGATNEKLFF. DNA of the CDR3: TGTGCCAGCTGCCGAAGGGGCGCAACTAATGAAAAACTGTTTTTT.

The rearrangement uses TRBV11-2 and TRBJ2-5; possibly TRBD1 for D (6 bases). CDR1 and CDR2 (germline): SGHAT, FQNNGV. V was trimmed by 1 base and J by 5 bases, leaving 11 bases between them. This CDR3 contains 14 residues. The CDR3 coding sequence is TGTGCCAGCAGCTTAGGGACAGTCCGTGAGACCCAGTACTTC. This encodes CASSLGTVRETQYF.

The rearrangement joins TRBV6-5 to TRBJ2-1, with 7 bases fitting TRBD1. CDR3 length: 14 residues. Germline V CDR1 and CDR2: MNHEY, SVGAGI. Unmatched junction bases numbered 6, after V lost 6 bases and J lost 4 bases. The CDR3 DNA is TGTGCCAGCAGCGAGACAGGGCTTTACAATGAGCAGTTCTTC. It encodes CASSETGLYNEQFF.

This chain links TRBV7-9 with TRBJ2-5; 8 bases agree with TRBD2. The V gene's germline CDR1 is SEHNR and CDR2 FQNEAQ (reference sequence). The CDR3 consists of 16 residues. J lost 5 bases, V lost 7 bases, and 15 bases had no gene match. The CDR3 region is CASTNPKAGEGETQYF. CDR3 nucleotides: TGTGCCAGCACCAACCCAAAAGCGGGAGAGGGGGAGACCCAGTACTTC.

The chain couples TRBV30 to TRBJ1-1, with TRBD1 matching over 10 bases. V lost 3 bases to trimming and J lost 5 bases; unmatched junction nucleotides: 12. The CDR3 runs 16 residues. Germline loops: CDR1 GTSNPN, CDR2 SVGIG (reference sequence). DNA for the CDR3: TGTGCCTGGAGCCAGAGTAGGACAGGGGGTTGGACTGAAGCTTTCTTT. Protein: CAWSQSRTGGWTEAFF. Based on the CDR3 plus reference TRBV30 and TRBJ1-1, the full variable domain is SQTIHQWPATLVQPVGSPLSLECTVEGTSNPNLYWYRQAAGRGLQLLFYSVGIGQISSEVPQNLSASRPQDRQFILSSKKLLLSDSGFYLCAWSQSRTGGWTEAFFGQGTRLTVV.

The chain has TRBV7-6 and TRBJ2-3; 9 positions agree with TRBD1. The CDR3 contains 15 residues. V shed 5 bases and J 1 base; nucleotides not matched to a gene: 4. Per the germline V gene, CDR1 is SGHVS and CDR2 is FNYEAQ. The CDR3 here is CASSPGQGRTDTQYF. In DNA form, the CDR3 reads TGTGCCAGCAGCCCGGGACAGGGCCGCACAGATACGCAGTATTTT. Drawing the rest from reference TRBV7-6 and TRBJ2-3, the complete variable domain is GAGVSQSPRYKVTKRGQDVALRCDPISGHVSLYWYRQALGQGPEFLTYFNYEAQQDKSGLPNDRFSAERPEGSISTLTIQRTEQRDSAMYRCASSPGQGRTDTQYFGPGTRLTVL.

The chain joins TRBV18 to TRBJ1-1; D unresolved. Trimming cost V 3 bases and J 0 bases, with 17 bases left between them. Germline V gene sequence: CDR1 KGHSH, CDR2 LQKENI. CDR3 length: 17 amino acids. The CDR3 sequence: CASSPNSEIQLNTEAFF. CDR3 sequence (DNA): TGTGCCAGCTCACCTAACAGTGAAATCCAGCTGAACACTGAAGCTTTCTTT.

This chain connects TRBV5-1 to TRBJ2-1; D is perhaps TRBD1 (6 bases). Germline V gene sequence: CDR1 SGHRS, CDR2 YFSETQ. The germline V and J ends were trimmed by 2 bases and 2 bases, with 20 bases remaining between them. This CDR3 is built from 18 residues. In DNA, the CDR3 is TGCGCCAGCAGCTTTACCCCCCCAGGGGCGCCTCCCTACAATGAGCAGTTCTTC. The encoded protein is CASSFTPPGAPPYNEQFF.

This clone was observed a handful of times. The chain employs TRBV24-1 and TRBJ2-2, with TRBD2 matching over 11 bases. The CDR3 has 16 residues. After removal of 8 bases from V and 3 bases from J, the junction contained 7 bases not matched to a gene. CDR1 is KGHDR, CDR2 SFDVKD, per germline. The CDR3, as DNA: TGTGCCACCACCCCCGGGACTAGCGGTTACACCGGGGAGCTGTTTTTT. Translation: CATTPGTSGYTGELFF.

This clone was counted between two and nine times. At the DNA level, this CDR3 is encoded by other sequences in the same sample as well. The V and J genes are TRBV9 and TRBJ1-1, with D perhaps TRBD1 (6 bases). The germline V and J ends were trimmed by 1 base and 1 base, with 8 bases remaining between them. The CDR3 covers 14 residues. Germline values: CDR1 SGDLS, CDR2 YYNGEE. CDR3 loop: CASSVQGTNTEAFF. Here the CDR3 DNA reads TGTGCCAGCAGCGTACAGGGGACGAACACTGAAGCTTTCTTT. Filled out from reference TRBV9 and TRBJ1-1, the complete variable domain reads DSGVTQTPKHLITATGQRVTLRCSPRSGDLSVYWYQQSLDQGLQFLIQYYNGEERAKGNILERFSAQQFPDLHSELNLSSLELGDSALYFCASSVQGTNTEAFFGQGTRLTVV.

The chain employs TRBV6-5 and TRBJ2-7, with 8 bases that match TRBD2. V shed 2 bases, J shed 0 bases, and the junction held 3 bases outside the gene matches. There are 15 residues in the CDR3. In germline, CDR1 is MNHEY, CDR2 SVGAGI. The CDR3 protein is CASSYERGSSYEQYF. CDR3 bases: TGTGCCAGCAGTTACGAGCGGGGGAGCTCCTACGAGCAGTACTTC.

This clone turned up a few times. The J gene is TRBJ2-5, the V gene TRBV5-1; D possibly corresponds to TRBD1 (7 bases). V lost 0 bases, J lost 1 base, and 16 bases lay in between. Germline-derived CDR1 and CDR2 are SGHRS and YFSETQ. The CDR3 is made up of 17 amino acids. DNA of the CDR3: TGCGCCAGCAGCTTGGGGAGGGGCGACAGGGTCCAAGAGACCCAGTACTTC. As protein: CASSLGRGDRVQETQYF.

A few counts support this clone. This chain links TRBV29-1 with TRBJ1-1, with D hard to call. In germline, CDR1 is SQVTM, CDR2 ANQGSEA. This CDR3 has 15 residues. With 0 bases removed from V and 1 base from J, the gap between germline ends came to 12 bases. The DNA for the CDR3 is TGCAGCGTTGAAGATGAGGGCTGGAGGAACACTGAAGCTTTCTTT. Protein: CSVEDEGWRNTEAFF.

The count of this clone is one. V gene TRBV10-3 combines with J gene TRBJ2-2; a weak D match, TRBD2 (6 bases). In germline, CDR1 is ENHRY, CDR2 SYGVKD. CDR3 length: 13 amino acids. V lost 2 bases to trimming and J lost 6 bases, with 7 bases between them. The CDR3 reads CAISEGGSGELFF. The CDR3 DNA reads TGTGCCATCAGTGAGGGAGGGTCCGGGGAGCTGTTTTTT.

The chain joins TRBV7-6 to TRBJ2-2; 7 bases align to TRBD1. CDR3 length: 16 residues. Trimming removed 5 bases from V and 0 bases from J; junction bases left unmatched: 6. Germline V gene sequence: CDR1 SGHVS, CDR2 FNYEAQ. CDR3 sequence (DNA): TGTGCCAGCAGCCTGAGGGACAGCGCGAACACCGGGGAGCTGTTTTTT. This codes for CASSLRDSANTGELFF.